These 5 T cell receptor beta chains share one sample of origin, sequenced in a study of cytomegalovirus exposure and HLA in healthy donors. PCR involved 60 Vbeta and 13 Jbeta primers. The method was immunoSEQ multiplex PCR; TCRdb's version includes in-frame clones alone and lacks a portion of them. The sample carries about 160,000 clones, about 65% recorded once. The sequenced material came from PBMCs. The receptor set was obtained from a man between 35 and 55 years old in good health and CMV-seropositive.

The CDR3 DNA is TGTGCCACCGAACGCCTTGGACAGTACTATGGCTACACCTTC. Its protein is CATERLGQYYGYTF. The V gene is TRBV19, the J gene TRBJ1-2; D possibly corresponds to TRBD1 (6 bases). Germline V gives CDR1 LNHDA, CDR2 SQIVND (reference sequence). V was trimmed by 10 bases and J by 3 bases, leaving 18 bases between them. The CDR3 has 14 amino acids.

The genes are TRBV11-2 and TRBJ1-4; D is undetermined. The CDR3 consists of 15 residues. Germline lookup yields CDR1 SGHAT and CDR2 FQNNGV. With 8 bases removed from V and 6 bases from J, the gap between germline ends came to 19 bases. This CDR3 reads CASRESRAGDEKLFF. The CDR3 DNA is TGTGCCAGCCGAGAGTCTAGGGCCGGGGATGAAAAACTGTTTTTT. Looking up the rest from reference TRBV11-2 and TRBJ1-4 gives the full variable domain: EAGVAQSPRYKIIEKRQSVAFWCNPISGHATLYWYQQILGQGPKLLIQFQNNGVVDDSQLPKDRFSAERLKGVDSTLKIQPAKLEDSAVYLCASRESRAGDEKLFFGSGTQLSVL.

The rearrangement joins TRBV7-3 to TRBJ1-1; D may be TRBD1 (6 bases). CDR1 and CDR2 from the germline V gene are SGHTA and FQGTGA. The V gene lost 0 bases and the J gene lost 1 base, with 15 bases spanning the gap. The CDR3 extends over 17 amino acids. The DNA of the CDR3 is TGTGCCAGCAGCTTAACTTCTACAGGGCCTGGGAACACTGAAGCTTTCTTT. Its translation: CASSLTSTGPGNTEAFF.

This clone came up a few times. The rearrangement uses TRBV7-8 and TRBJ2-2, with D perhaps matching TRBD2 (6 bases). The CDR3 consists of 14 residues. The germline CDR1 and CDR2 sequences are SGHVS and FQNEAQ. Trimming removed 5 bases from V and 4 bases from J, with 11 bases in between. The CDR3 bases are TGTGCCAGCAGCCGGGGGTATGGCACCGGGGAGCTGTTTTTT. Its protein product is CASSRGYGTGELFF. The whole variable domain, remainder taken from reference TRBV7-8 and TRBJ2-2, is GAGVSQSPRYKVAKRGQDVALRCDPISGHVSLFWYQQALGQGPEFLTYFQNEAQLDKSGLPSDRFFAERPEGSVSTLKIQRTQQEDSAVYLCASSRGYGTGELFFGEGSRLTVL.

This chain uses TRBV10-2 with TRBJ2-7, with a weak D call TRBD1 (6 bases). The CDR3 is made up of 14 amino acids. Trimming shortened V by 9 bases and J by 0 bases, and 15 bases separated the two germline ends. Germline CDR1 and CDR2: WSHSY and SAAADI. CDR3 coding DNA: TGCGCCAGTTACAGGCCAGGGGACTCCTACGAGCAGTACTTC. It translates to CASYRPGDSYEQYF.